The 17 T cell receptor beta chains presented below share a single source sample, sequenced in a study of T cells expressing NK-cell markers. TCRdb reanalyzed the 5' RACE reads, giving one entry per CDR3 protein sequence and no DNA. In total, the table holds approximately 460,000 distinct CDR3 sequences. The specimen was blood T cells: a sorted CD56 or NKG2C T cell subset, CD4+ or CD8+ T cells, or bulk PBMC T cells (not recorded which). The receptors were gathered from a woman aged 18 to 75 in good health.

CDR3 sequence: CASSPSTGYTGELFF. The genes are TRBV6-1 and TRBJ2-2; with no DNA, the TCRdb D assignment of TRBD1 cannot be verified. Looked up from germline, CDR1 is MNHNS and CDR2 is SASEGT. This CDR3 spans 15 amino acids.

The chain's CDR3 is CASASGTATEKLFF. The rearrangement joins TRBV5-1 to TRBJ1-4; with no DNA, the TCRdb D assignment of TRBD1 cannot be verified. This CDR3 has 14 amino acids. CDR1 is SGHRS and CDR2 is YFSETQ in the germline V gene.

The CDR3 loop is CASSLAHGGPNEQFF. The genes are TRBV7-2 and TRBJ2-1; TCRdb gives TRBD2 as the D gene, but with no DNA this cannot be confirmed. This CDR3 contains 15 residues. CDR1 is SGHTA and CDR2 is FQGNSA in the germline V gene. Based on the CDR3 plus reference TRBV7-2 and TRBJ2-1, the full variable domain is GAGVSQSPSNKVTEKGKDVELRCDPISGHTALYWYRQSLGQGLEFLIYFQGNSAPDKSGLPSDRFSAERTGGSVSTLTIQRTQQEDSAVYLCASSLAHGGPNEQFFGPGTRLTVL.

The chain carries TRBV7-3 and TRBJ2-2; TCRdb picks TRBD2, but there is no DNA to check that call. CDR1 SGHTA and CDR2 FQGTGA come from the germline V gene. The length of the CDR3 is 16 residues. The CDR3 is CASSPGLAGSTGELFF.

The rearrangement joins TRBV19 to TRBJ2-1. The CDR3 extends over 13 amino acids. Germline CDR1 and CDR2: LNHDA and SQIVND (reference sequence). CDR3 protein: CASSIGRSNEQFF.

The V gene is TRBV9, the J gene TRBJ2-1; checking the TCRdb D call of TRBD1 is not possible without DNA. Germline-derived CDR1 and CDR2 are SGDLS and YYNGEE. The CDR3 extends over 14 amino acids. CDR3: CASSPPGGGNEQFF.

The chain recombines TRBV6-6 with TRBJ2-1. CDR1 MNHNY and CDR2 SVGAGI come from the germline V gene (reference sequence). CDR3 size: 12 residues. The CDR3: CASMRSYNEQFF.

The J gene is TRBJ1-5, the V gene TRBV12-3 or TRBV12-4; without DNA, the TCRdb call of TRBD1 cannot be checked. CDR3 size: 17 residues. CDR3: CASSRTPDRVSNQPQHF.

The chain couples TRBV29-1 to TRBJ2-7. Germline CDR1 and CDR2: SQVTM and ANQGSEA. This CDR3 has 12 residues. The CDR3: CSILGGSYEQYF.

V is TRBV5-4 and J is TRBJ2-5. Per germline, CDR1 SGHNT and CDR2 YYREEE (reference sequence). The CDR3 has 14 residues. The CDR3 region is CASSLERTQETQYF.

The CDR3: CSAPTSGSFGANVLTF. The chain is built from TRBV20-1 and TRBJ2-6; there is no DNA to check the TCRdb D call of TRBD2. The V gene's germline CDR1 is DFQATT and CDR2 SNEGSKA (reference sequence). The CDR3 contains 16 residues.

CDR3 residues: CASTPRVSGNTIYF. This sequence joins TRBV7-9 and TRBJ1-3. The CDR3 loop spans 14 amino acids. Germline V lookup: CDR1 SEHNR, CDR2 FQNEAQ (reference sequence).

The genes are TRBV3-1 and TRBJ2-3; TCRdb selects TRBD2, and the lack of DNA leaves this call unchecked. Germline CDR1 reads LGHDT; CDR2 reads YNNKEL (reference sequence). There are 20 residues in the CDR3. CDR3: CASSQDWTSGSFVGTDTQYF.

The genes are TRBV7-2 and TRBJ2-1. The germline CDR1 and CDR2 sequences are SGHTA and FQGNSA. This CDR3 spans 15 amino acids. The CDR3 sequence: CASSWVKRSYNEQFF.

The chain has TRBV5-4 and TRBJ2-7; the D gene TCRdb calls, TRBD1, cannot be checked with no DNA. This CDR3 spans 17 amino acids. Per the germline V gene, CDR1 is SGHNT and CDR2 is YYREEE (reference sequence). The CDR3 loop is CASSPAFQGQGNYEQYF.

The CDR3 is CASSQGAGAGGSYNEQFF. The chain employs TRBV4-3 and TRBJ2-1; the D gene TCRdb calls, TRBD1, cannot be checked with no DNA. The CDR3 extends over 18 amino acids. CDR1 and CDR2 from the germline V gene are LGHNA and YSLEER.

The chain recombines TRBV5-1 with TRBJ2-1; there is no DNA to check the TCRdb D call of TRBD2. CDR3 size: 11 residues. Germline CDR1 reads SGHRS; CDR2 reads YFSETQ. CDR3 loop: CASAGANEQFF. The variable domain in full, completed from reference TRBV5-1 and TRBJ2-1, reads KAGVTQTPRYLIKTRGQQVTLSCSPISGHRSVSWYQQTPGQGLQFLFEYFSETQRNKGNFPGRFSGRQFSNSRSEMNVSTLELGDSALYLCASAGANEQFFGPGTRLTVL.